This T cell receptor beta chain was captured by sequencing in a study of Ad26.COV2.S vaccination and SARS-CoV-2 variants. Across the study: Each vaccinee took Ad26.COV2.S intramuscularly, once or twice 56 days apart.

Specified treatment: some 20 received Ad26.COV2.S at low or high dose, single or two shots; about 5 received placebo; per-sample allocation not given. Each sample was drawn 63 days after the first injection (of vaccine or placebo). What was given as vaccine was an Ad26 vector encoding Wuhan-strain SARS-CoV-2 spike. Profiling relied on immunoSEQ multiplex PCR, and the TCRdb table lists in-frame clones only, not all of them. This sample has around 420,000 clones, with 88% found just once. The junction had 1 base not matched to a gene; V was cut back by 7 bases and J by 1 base. CDR3 length: 13 amino acids. The germline V gene encodes CDR1 LNHDA and CDR2 SQIVND (reference sequence). Concerning this clone: Its specificity is unknown.

Study-level findings and limits: Those who received vaccine or placebo ended up with similar non-spike TCR breadth. Vaccine recipients showed a spike-specific TCR breadth that was higher than in placebo recipients.

The sample here was peripheral blood, taken in a trial of Ad26.COV2.S vaccine versus placebo. The TCR comes from a person between 18 and 59 years old who received the Ad26.COV2.S COVID-19 vaccine or a placebo. The chain combines TRBV19 with TRBJ2-3; TRBD2 agrees at 8 bases. The CDR3 sequence: CASKTSGTDTQYF. The CDR3 DNA reads as TGTGCCAGTAAGACTAGCGGCACAGATACGCAGTATTTT.